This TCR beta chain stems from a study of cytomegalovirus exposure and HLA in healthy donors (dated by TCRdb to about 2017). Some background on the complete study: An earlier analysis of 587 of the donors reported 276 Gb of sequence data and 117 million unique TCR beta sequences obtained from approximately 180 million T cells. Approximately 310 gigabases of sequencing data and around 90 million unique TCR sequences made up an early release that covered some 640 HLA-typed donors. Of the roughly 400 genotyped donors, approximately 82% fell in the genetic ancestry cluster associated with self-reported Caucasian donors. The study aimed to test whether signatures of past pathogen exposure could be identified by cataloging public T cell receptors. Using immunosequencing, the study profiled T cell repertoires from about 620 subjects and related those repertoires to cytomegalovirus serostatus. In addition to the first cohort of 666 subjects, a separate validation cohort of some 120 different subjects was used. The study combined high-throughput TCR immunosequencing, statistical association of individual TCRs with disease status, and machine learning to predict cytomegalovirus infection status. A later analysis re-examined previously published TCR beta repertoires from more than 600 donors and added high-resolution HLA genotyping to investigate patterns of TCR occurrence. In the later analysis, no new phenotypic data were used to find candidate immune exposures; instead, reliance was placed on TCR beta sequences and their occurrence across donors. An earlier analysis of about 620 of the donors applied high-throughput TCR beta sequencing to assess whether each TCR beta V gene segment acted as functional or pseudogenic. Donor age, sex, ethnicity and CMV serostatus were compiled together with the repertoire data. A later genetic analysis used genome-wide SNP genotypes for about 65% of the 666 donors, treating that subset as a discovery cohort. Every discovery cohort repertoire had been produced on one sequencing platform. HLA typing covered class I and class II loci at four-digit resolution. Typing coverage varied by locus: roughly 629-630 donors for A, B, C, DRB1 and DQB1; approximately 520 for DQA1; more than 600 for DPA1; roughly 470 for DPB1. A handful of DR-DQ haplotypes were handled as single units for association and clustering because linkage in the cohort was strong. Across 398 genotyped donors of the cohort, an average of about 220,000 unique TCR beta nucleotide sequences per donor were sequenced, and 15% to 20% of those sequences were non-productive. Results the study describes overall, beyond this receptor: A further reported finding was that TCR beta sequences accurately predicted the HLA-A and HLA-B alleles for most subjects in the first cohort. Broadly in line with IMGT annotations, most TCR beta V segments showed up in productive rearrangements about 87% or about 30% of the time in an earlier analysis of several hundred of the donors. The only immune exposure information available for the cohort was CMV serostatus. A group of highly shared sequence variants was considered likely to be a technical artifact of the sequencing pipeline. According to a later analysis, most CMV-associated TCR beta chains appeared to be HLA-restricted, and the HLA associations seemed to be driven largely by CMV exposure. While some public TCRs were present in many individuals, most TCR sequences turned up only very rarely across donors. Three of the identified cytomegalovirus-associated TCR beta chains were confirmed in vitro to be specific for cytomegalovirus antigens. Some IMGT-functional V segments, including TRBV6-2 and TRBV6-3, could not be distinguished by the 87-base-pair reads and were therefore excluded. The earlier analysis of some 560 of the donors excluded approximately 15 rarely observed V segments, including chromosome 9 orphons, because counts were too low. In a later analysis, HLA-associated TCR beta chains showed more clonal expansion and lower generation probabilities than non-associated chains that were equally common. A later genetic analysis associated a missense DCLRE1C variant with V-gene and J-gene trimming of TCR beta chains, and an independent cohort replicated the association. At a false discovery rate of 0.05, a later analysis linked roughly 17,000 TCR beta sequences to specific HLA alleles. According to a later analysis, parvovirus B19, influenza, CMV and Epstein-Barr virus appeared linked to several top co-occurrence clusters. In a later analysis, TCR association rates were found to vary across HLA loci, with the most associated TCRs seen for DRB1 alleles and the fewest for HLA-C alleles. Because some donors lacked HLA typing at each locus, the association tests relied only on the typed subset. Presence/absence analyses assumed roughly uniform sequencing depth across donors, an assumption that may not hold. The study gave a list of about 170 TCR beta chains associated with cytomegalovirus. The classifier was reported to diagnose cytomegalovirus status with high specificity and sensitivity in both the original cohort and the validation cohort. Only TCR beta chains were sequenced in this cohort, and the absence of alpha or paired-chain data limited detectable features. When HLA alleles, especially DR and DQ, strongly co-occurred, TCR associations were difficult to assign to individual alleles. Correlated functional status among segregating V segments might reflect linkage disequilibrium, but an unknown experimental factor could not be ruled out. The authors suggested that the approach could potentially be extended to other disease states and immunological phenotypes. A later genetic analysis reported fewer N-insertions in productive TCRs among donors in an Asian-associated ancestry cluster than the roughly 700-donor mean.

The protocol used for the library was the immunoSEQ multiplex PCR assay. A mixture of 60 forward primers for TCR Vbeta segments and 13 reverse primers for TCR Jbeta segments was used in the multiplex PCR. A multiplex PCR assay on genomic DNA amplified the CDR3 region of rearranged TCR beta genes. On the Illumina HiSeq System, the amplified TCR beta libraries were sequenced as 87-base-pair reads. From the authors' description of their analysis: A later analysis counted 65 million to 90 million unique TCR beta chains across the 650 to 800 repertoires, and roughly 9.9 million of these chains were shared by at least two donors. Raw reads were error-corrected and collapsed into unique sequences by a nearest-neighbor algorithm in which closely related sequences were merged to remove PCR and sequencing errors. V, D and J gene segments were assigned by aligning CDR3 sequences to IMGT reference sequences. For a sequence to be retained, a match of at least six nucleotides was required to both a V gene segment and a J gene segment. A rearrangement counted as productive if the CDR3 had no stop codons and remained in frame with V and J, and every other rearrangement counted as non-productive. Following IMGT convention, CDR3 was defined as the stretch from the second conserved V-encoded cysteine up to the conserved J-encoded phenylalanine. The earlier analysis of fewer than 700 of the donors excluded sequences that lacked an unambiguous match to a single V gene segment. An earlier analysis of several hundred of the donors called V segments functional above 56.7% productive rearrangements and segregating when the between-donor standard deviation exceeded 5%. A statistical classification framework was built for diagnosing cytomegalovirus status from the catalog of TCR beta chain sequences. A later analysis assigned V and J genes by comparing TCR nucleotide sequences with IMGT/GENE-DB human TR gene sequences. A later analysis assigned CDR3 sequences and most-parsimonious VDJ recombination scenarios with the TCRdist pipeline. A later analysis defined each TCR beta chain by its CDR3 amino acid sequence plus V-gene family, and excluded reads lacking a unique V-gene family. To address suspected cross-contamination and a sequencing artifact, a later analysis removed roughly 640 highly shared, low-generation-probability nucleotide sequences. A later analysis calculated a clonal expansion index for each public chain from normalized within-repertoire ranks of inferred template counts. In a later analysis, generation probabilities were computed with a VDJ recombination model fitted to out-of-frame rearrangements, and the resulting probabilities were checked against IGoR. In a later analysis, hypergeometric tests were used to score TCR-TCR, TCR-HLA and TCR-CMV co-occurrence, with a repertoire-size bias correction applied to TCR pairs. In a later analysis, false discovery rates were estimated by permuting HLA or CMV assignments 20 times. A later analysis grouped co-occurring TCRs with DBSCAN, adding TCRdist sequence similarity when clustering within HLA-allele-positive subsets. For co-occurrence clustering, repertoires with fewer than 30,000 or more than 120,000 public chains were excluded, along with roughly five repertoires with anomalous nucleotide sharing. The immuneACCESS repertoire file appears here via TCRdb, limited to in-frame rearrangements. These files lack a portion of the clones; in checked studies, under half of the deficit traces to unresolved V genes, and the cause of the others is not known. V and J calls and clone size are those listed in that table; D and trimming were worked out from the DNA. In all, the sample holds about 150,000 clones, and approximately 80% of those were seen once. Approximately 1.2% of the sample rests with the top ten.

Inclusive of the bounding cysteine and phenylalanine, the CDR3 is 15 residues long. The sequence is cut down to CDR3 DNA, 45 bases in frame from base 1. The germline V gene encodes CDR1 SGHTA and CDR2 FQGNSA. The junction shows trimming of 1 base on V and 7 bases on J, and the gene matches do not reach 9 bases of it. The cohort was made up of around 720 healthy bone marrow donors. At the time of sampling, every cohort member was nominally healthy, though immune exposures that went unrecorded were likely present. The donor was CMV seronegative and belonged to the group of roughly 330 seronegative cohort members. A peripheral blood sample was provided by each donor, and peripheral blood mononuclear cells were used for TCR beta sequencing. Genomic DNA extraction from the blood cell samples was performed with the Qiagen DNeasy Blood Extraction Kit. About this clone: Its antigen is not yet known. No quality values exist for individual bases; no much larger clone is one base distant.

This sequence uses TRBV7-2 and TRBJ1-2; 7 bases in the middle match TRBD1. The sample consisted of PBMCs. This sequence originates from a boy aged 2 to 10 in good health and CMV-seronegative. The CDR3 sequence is CASSLGLDRRGGYTF. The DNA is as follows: TGTGCCAGCAGCTTAGGATTGGACAGGCGTGGTGGCTACACCTTC.